This T cell receptor (beta chain) was found in a study of blood T cell repertoires in COVID-19. Study background: Samples representing acute and convalescent COVID-19 were sourced from the United States, Italy and Spain. T cells, B-cell-depleted T cells, or PBMCs supplied cDNA or gDNA.

This CDR3 region has 17 residues. The V end was cut by 2 bases, the J end by 2 bases, with 19 bases between. The V gene's germline CDR1 is SGHRS and CDR2 YFSETQ. Measured with immunoSEQ multiplex PCR; TCRdb has only the in-frame clones, and not every one. The sample lists some 180,000 clones; more than 70% were seen once. This clone was recorded only once. The source material was peripheral blood. The chain joins TRBV5-1 to TRBJ2-5; a possible D gene is TRBD2 (5 bases). The sequence derives from a woman aged 55-69 years with acute or convalescent COVID-19. The CDR3, as DNA: TGCGCCAGCAGCTTTTCTCGGTGGGAGAGGTCTCAAGAGACCCAGTACTTC. It translates to CASSFSRWERSQETQYF.